The present T cell receptor beta chain was sequenced within a study of T and B cells in COVID-19 patients. Study summary: In the active-infection cohort, about 90% of the roughly 20 patients had comorbidities linked to unfavorable COVID-19 outcome. Notes on the study in general: Patients with COVID-19 reportedly showed strongly skewed T cell receptor beta variable and joining gene usage. CD4+, regulatory T cell, CD8+ and sorted SARS-CoV-2-responsive or tetramer+ T cells were not yet sequenced. Highly clonal in active COVID-19, TRB repertoires exceeded healthy-donor diversity and richness at recovery.

V was clipped by 7 bases and J by 1 base; unmatched bases: 5. Per the germline V gene, CDR1 is MNHNY and CDR2 is SVGAGI (reference sequence). This CDR3 region has 15 residues. To note about this clonotype: What it recognizes is unknown. Possible read error: a much larger clone is one base away.

BIOMED2 TRB-A/B primer pools were used in multiplex TRB PCR. TCRdb used MiXCR to reprocess the multiplex PCR reads, holding one entry per CDR3 protein. The data hold 7,000 to 9,000 distinct CDR3 sequences, with 30% to 45% observed a single time. TRB was amplified from about 260-540 ng of blood genomic DNA. The source is a human donor with active COVID-19. The sequencing input was blood. The rearrangement uses TRBV6-6 and TRBJ2-1, with 9 bases fitting TRBD2. The DNA for the CDR3 is TGTGCCAGCAACTTAGCGGGAGAATCCTACAATGAGCAGTTCTTC. This codes for CASNLAGESYNEQFF.